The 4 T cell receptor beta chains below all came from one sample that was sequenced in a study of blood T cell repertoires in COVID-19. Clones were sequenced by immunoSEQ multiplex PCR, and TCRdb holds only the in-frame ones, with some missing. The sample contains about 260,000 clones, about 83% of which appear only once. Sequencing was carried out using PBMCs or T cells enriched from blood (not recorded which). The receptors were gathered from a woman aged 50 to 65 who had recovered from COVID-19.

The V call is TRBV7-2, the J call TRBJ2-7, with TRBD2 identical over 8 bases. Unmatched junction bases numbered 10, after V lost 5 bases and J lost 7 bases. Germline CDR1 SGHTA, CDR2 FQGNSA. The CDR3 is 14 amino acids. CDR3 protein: CASSPGGGSGEQYF. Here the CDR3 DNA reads TGTGCCAGCAGCCCCGGGGGGGGGTCGGGTGAGCAGTACTTC.

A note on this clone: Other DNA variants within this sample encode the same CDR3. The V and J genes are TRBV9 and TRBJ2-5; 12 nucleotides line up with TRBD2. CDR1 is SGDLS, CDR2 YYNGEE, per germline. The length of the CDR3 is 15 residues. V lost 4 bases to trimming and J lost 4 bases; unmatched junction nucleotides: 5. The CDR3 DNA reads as TGTGCCAGCAGCCTGACTAGCGGGAGACTAGAGACCCAGTACTTC. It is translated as CASSLTSGRLETQYF.

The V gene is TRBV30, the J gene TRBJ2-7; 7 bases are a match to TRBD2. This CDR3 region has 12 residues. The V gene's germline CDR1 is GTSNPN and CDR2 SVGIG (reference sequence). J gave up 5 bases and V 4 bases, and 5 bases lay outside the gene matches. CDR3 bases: TGTGCCTGGAACCGCGGGGGTAACGAGCAGTACTTC. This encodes CAWNRGGNEQYF.

The CDR3 protein is CASSHAGQFYEQYF. CDR3 bases: TGCGCCAGCAGCCACGCTGGACAGTTTTACGAGCAGTACTTC. The J gene is TRBJ2-7, the V gene TRBV4-1; D might be TRBD1 (6 bases). The CDR3 spans 14 residues. Trimming cost V 3 bases and J 4 bases, with 13 bases left between them. Germline V gene data show CDR1 as MGHRA and CDR2 as YSYEKL.